This T cell receptor (beta chain) was recorded in a study of blood T cell repertoires in COVID-19. This clone occurred once. This sample includes further DNA sequences coding for the same CDR3. Measured with immunoSEQ multiplex PCR; TCRdb has only the in-frame clones, and not every one. The sample has 250,000 to 350,000 clones; about 85% are singletons. With 1 base removed from V and 0 bases from J, the gap between germline ends came to 8 bases. Germline V gene sequence: CDR1 SGHTA, CDR2 FQGTGA. The CDR3 is made up of 15 amino acids. The sequenced sample was peripheral blood. The J gene is TRBJ2-3, the V gene TRBV7-3; no clear D. This TCR came from a human donor with COVID-19, enrolled during active disease. The donor label of this sample is uncertain. The CDR3 protein is CASSLNGGSTDTQYF. As DNA, the CDR3 is TGTGCCAGCAGCTTAAACGGCGGAAGCACAGATACGCAGTATTTT.